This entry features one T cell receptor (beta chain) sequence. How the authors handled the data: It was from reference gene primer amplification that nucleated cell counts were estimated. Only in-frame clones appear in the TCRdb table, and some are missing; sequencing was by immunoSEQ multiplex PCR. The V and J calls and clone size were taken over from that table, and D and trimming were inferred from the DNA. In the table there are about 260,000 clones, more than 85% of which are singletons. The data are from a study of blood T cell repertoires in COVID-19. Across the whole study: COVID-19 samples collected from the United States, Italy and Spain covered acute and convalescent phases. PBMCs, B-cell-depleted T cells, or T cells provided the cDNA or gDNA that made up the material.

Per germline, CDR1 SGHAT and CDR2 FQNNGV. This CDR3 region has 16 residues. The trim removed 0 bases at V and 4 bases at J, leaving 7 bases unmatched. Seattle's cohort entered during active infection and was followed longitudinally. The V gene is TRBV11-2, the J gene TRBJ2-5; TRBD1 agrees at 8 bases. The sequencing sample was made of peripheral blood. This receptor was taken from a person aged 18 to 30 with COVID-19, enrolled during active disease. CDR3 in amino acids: CASSLDQGALLETQYF. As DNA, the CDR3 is TGTGCCAGCAGCTTAGATCAGGGGGCGCTTTTAGAGACCCAGTACTTC.